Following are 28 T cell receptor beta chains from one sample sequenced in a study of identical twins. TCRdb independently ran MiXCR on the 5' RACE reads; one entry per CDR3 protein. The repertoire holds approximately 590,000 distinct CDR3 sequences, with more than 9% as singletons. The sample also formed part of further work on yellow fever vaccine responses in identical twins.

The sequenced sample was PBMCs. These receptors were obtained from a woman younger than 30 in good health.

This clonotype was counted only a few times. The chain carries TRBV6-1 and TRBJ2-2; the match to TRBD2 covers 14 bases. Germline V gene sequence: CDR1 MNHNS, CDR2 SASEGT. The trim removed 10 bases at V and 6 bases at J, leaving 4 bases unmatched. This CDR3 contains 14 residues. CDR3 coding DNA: TGTGCCACGGGGACTAGCGGGAGCCCCGGGGAGCTGTTTTTT. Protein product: CATGTSGSPGELFF.

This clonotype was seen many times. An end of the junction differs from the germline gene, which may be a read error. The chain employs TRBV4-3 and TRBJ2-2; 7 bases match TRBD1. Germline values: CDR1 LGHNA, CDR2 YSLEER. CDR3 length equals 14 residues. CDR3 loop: CASSPGQRTGERFF. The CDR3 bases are TGCGCCAGCAGCCCGGGACAGAGAACCGGGGAGCGGTTTTTT.

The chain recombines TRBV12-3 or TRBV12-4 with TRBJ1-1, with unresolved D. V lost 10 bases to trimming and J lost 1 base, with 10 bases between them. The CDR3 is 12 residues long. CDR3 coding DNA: TGTGCCACCATAGGAGGGAACACTGAAGCTTTCTTT. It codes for CATIGGNTEAFF.

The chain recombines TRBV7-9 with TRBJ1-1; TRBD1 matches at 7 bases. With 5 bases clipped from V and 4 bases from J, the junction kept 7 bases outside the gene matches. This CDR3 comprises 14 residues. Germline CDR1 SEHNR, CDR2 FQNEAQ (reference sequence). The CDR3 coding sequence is TGTGCCAGCAGCACAGACAGGGAGGGCACTGAAGCTTTCTTT. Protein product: CASSTDREGTEAFF.

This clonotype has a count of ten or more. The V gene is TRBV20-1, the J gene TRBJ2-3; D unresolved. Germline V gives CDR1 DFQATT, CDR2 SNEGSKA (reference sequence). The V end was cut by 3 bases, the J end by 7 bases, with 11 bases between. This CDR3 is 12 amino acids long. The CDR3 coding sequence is TGCAGTGCTAGGGACCCCCCGAATACGCAGTATTTT. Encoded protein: CSARDPPNTQYF.

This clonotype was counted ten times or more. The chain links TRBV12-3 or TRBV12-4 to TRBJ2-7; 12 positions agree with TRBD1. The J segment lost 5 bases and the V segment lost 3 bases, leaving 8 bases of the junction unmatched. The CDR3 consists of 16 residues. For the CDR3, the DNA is TGTGCCAGCAGTTTCGGGACAGGGGGCGGTGGGGACGAGCAGTACTTC. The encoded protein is CASSFGTGGGGDEQYF.

The CDR3: CASSLTSVGRDTQYF. CDR3 DNA: TGTGCCAGCAGTTTAACGAGCGTAGGACGGGATACGCAGTATTTT. The rearrangement uses TRBV28 and TRBJ2-3; no clear D gene. The CDR3 is 15 amino acids. Germline V gene data show CDR1 as MDHEN and CDR2 as SYDVKM. Trimming stripped 2 bases from V and 6 bases from J, with 15 bases between.

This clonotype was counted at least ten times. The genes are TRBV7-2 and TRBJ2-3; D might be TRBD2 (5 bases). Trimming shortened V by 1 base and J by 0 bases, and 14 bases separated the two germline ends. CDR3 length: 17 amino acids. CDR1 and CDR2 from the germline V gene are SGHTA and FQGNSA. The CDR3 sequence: CASSLGRWESSTDTQYF. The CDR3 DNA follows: TGTGCCAGCAGCTTAGGGAGGTGGGAGTCCAGCACAGATACGCAGTATTTT.

The CDR3 nucleotides read TGCGCCAGCAGCTTGGCAACAGGATTGAACACCGGGGAGCTGTTTTTT. It encodes CASSLATGLNTGELFF. The genes are TRBV5-1 and TRBJ2-2, with D perhaps TRBD1 (5 bases). Germline assignment: CDR1 SGHRS and CDR2 YFSETQ. The CDR3 is 16 amino acids. The V end was cut by 0 bases, the J end by 1 base, with 10 bases between.

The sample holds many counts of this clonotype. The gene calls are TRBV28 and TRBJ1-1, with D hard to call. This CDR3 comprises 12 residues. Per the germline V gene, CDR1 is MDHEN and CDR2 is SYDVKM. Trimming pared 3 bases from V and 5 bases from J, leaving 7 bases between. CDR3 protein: CASSFIGTEAFF. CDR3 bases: TGTGCCAGCAGTTTTATCGGAACTGAAGCTTTCTTT.

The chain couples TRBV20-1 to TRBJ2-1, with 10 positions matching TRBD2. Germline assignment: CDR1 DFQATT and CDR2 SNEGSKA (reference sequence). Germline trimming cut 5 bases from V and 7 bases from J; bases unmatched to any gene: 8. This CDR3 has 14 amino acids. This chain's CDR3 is CSALQLAGRNEQFF. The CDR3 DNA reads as TGCAGTGCTCTACAACTAGCGGGGAGGAATGAGCAGTTCTTC.

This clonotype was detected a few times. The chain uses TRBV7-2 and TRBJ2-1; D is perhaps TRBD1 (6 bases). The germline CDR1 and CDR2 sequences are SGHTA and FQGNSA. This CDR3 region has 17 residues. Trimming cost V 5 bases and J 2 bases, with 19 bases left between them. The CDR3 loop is CASSRPLTGPTYNEQFF. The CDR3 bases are TGTGCCAGCAGCCGACCGCTGACAGGTCCTACCTACAATGAGCAGTTCTTC.

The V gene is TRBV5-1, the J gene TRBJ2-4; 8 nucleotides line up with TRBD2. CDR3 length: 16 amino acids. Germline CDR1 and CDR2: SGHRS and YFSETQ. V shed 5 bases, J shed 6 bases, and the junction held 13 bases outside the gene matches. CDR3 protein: CASSFGSGGGLNIQYF. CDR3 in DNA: TGCGCCAGCAGTTTCGGTTCCGGCGGGGGGCTAAACATTCAGTACTTC.

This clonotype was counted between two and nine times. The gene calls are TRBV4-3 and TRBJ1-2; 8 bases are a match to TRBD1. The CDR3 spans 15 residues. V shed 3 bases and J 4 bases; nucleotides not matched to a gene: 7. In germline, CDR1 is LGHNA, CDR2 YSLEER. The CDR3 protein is CASSQDRQGFYGYTF. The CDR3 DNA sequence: TGCGCCAGCAGCCAGGATCGACAGGGGTTCTATGGCTACACCTTC.

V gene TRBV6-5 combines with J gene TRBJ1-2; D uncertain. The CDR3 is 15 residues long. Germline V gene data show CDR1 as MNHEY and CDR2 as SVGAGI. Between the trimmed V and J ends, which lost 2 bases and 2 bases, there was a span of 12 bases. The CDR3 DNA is TGTGCCAGCAGTTACCCTGAGGGAGGGAACTATGGCTACACCTTC. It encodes CASSYPEGGNYGYTF.

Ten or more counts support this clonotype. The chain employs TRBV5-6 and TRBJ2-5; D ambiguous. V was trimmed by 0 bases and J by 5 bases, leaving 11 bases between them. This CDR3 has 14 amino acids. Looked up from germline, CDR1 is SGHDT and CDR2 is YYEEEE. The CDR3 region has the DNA TGTGCCAGCAGCTTGGCACCGACCGGGGAGACCCAGTACTTC. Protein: CASSLAPTGETQYF.

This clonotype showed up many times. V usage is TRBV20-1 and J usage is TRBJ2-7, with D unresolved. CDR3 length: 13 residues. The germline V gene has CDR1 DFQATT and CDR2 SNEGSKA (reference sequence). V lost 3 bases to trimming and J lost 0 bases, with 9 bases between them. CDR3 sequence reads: CSASQDPSYEQYF. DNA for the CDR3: TGCAGTGCTAGCCAGGACCCCTCCTACGAGCAGTACTTC.

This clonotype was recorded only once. The CDR3 here is CASSFGRTEQYF. CDR3 in DNA: TGTGCCAGCAGTTTTGGCCGAACCGAGCAGTACTTC. The V gene is TRBV28, the J gene TRBJ2-7; D remains unclear. The CDR3 contains 12 residues. Trimming removed 3 bases at V and 6 bases at J, with 9 bases between. Germline CDR1 and CDR2: MDHEN and SYDVKM.

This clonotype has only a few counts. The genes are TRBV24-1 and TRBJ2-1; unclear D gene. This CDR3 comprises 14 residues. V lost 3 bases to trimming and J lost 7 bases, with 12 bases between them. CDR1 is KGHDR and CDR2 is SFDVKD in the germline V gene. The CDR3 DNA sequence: TGTGCCACCAGTGATCTCTCGGCCTGGAATGAGCAGTTCTTC. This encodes CATSDLSAWNEQFF.

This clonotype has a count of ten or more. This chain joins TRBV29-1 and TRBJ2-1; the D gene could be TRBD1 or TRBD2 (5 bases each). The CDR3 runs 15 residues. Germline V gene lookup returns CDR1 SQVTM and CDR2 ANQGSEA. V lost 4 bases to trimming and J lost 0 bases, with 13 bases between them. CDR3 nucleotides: TGCAGCGTTGTGGCCGGGGCTCACTCCTACAATGAGCAGTTCTTC. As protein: CSVVAGAHSYNEQFF.

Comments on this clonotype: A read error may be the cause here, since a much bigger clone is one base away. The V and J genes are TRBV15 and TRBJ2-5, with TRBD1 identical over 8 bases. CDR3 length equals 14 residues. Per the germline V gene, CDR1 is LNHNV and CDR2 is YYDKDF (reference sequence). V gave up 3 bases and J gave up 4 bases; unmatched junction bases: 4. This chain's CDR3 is CATSRTGVRETQYF. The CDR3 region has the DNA TGTGCCACCAGCAGGACAGGGGTTCGAGAGACCCAGTACTTC. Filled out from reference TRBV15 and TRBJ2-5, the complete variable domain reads DAMVIQNPRYQVTQFGKPVTLSCSQTLNHNVMYWYQQKSSQAPKLLFHYYDKDFNNEADTPDNFQSRRPNTSFCFLDIRSPGLGDTAMYLCATSRTGVRETQYFGPGTRLLVL.

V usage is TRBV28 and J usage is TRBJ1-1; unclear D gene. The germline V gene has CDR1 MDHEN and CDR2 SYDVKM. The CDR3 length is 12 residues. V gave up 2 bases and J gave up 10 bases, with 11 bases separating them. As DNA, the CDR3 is TGTGCCAGCAGTTTACCAGGCTTCTTAGCTTTCTTT. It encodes CASSLPGFLAFF.

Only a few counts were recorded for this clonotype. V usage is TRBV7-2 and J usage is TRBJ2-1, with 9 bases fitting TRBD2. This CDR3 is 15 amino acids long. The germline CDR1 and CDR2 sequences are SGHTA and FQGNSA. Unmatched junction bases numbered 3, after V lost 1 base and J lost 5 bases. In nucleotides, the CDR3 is TGTGCCAGCAGCTTAGATGGCGGGAGGGACAATGAGCAGTTCTTC. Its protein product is CASSLDGGRDNEQFF.

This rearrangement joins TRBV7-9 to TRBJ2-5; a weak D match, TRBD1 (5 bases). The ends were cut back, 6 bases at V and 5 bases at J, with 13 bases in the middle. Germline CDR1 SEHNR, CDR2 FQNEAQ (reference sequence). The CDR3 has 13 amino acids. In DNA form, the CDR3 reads TGTGCCAGCAGACCTAAGGGGCGCGAGACCCAGTACTTC. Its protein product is CASRPKGRETQYF.

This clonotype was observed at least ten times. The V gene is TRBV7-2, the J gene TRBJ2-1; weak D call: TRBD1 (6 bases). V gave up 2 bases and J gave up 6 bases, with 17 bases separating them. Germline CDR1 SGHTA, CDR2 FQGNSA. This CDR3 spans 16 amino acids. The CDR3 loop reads CASSLSEQGRFNEQFF. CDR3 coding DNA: TGTGCCAGCAGCTTAAGTGAACAGGGCCGGTTCAATGAGCAGTTCTTC.

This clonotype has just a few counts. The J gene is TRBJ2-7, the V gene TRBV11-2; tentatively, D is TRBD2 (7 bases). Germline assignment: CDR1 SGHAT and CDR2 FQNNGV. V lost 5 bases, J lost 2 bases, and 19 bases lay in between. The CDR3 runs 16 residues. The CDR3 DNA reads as TGTGCCAGCAGCGCCACTCCAAGGGGGGGCCCCTACGAGCAGTACTTC. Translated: CASSATPRGGPYEQYF.

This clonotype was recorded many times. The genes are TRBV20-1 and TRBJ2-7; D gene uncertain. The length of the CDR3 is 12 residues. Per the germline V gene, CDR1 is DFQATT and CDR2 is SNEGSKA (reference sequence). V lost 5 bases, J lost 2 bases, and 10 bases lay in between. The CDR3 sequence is CSAVWTAYEQYF. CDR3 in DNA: TGCAGTGCTGTCTGGACGGCCTACGAGCAGTACTTC.

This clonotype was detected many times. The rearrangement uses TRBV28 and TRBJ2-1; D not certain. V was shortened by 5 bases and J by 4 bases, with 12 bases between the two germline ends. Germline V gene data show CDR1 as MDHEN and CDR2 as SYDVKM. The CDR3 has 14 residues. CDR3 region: CASSPAVGYNEQFF. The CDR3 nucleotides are TGTGCCAGCAGTCCTGCGGTTGGGTACAATGAGCAGTTCTTC.